This T cell receptor beta chain was sequenced for a study of T cell responses to AZD1222 COVID-19 vaccine. Libraries were prepared by immunoSEQ multiplex PCR; TCRdb keeps only in-frame clonotypes and omits some of them. The sample holds 150,000 or so clones, 91% seen once. Study-wide points: Regions 160-218 and 743-854 dominated among vaccine-associated CD4 TCRs spanning spike.

In regard to this clone: Antigen unknown.

Germline values: CDR1 SNHLY, CDR2 FYNNEI. The CDR3 totals 14 residues. Between the trimmed V and J ends, which lost 7 bases and 3 bases, there was a span of 13 bases. The receptor was isolated from an adult in good health. The chain uses TRBV2 and TRBJ2-1, with D perhaps assigned TRBD1 or TRBD2 (6 bases each). Sequences were derived from peripheral blood, sampled on day 0 of AZD1222 vaccination. In DNA form, the CDR3 reads TGTGCCAGCATCGGGGGCGGCGGCTACAATGAGCAGTTCTTC. It specifies CASIGGGGYNEQFF.